One sample yielded the 5 T cell receptor beta chains listed below, sequenced in a study of T cells in tuberculosis. Cells were sorted from thawed PBMC rested overnight and stained with GMM-loaded CD1B tetramer, viability dye and anti-CD3. C32 glucose monomycolate from Rhodococcus equi was loaded onto the CD1B tetramers. Using immunoSEQ multiplex PCR, the repertoire was profiled, and TCRdb retains in-frame clones only, with some absent. Among 61,000 or so clones listed, under 90% were seen once. Sequencing was done on a sample of CD1b-GMM tetramer-negative cells sorted from PBMCs. These receptors all come from an adult woman with latent tuberculosis.

The V call is TRBV11-2, the J call TRBJ2-7, with 7 bases aligning to TRBD2. The CDR3 sequence is 16 residues long. Looked up from germline, CDR1 is SGHAT and CDR2 is FQNNGV. The trim removed 1 base at V and 3 bases at J, leaving 9 bases unmatched. CDR3 nucleotide sequence: TGTGCCAGCAGCTTAGGGGGGAGGGCGGAGATCTACGAGCAGTACTTC. As protein: CASSLGGRAEIYEQYF.

The chain employs TRBV19 and TRBJ2-1; 11 bases map to TRBD2. CDR1 and CDR2 (germline): LNHDA, SQIVND (reference sequence). This CDR3 spans 15 amino acids. The V segment lost 3 bases and the J segment 8 bases; nucleotides outside the gene matches: 6. The CDR3 sequence: CASSILAGGRHEQFF. The CDR3 coding sequence is TGTGCCAGTAGTATCCTAGCGGGAGGCCGACATGAGCAGTTCTTC.

This chain joins TRBV19 and TRBJ2-7; 7 nucleotides align to TRBD2. Germline trimming cut 7 bases from V and 4 bases from J; bases unmatched to any gene: 10. Germline lookup yields CDR1 LNHDA and CDR2 SQIVND (reference sequence). The CDR3 has 14 residues. This chain's CDR3 is CASTGGSGSYEQYF. The CDR3 region has the DNA TGTGCCAGTACGGGCGGGAGTGGATCGTACGAGCAGTACTTC.

This chain joins TRBV15 and TRBJ2-1; the match to TRBD2 covers 7 bases. Germline V gene sequence: CDR1 LNHNV, CDR2 YYDKDF (reference sequence). The CDR3 has 13 residues. Trimming took 0 bases from V and 12 from J; bases not matched to a gene: 5. CDR3 DNA: TGTGCCACCAGCAGAGAGGGAGGGCACGCGCAGTTCTTC. Protein product: CATSREGGHAQFF.

J is TRBJ2-7 and V is TRBV6-5; 8 bases align to TRBD2. CDR1 is MNHEY and CDR2 is SVGAGI in the germline V gene. CDR3 length: 15 residues. Trimming took 6 bases from V and 7 from J; bases not matched to a gene: 14. The chain's CDR3 is CASRSPGGDPGEQYF. The CDR3 DNA reads TGTGCCAGCAGGTCGCCGGGAGGGGATCCGGGAGAGCAGTACTTC.